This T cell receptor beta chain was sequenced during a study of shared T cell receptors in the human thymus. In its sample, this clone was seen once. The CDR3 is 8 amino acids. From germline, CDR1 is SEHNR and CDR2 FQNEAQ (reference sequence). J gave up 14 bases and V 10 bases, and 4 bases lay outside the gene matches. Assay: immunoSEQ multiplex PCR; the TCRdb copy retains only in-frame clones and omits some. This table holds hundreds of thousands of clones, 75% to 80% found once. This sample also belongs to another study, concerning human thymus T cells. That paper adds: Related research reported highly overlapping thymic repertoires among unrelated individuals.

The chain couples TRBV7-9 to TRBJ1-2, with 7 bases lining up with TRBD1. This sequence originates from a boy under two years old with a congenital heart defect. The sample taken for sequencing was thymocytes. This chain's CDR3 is CAIPGGTF. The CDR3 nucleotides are TGTGCCATCCCAGGGGGTACCTTC. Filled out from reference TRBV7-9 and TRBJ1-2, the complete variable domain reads DTGVSQNPRHKITKRGQNVTFRCDPISEHNRLYWYRQTLGQGPEFLTYFQNEAQLEKSRLLSDRFSAERPKGSFSTLEIQRTEQGDSAMYLCAIPGGTFGSGTRLTVV.